This T cell receptor beta chain was sequenced for a study of T-cell memory formation after mild COVID-19. Regarding the study as a whole: Mainly CM and EM harbored the contracting CD4+ clones; mainly EMRA harbored the CD8+ ones.

V lost 0 bases and J 7 bases, leaving 19 bases between the germline ends. The CDR3 is 16 amino acids. CDR1 is LGHNA and CDR2 is YSLEER in the germline V gene. TCRdb itself ran the 5' RACE reads through MiXCR, one entry per CDR3 protein. The table records 150,000 to 200,000 distinct CDR3 sequences, roughly a third of them present only once. This clonotype has just a few counts. Its antigen remains unidentified. Sample: PBMCs or a T cell subset sorted from them (not recorded which). V usage is TRBV4-3 and J usage is TRBJ2-7; D is possibly TRBD2 (7 bases). The receptor comes from an adult woman who had mild COVID-19 (a few samples of this study predate the infection). Cell type and time point are not known. CDR3 coding DNA: TGCGCCAGCAGCCAAGATCCCGCCAAGGGGGGGCAAGAGCAGTACTTC. Amino acid sequence: CASSQDPAKGGQEQYF.